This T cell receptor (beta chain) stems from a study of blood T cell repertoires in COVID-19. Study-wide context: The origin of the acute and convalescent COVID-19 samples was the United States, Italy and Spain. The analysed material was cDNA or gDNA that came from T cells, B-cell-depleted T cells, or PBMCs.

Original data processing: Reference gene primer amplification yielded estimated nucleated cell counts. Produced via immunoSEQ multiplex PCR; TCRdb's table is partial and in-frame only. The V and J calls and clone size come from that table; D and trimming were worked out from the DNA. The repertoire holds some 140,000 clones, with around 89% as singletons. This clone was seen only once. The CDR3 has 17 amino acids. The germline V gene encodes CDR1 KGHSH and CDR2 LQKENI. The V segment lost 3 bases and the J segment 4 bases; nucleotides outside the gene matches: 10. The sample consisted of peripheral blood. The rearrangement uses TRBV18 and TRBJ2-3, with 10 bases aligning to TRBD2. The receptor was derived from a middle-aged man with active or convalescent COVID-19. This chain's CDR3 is CASSPYDSGRSADTQYF. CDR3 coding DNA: TGTGCCAGCTCACCTTACGATAGCGGGAGGTCTGCAGATACGCAGTATTTT.